The clone carrying this T cell receptor beta chain was picked up many times. CDR3 length: 14 amino acids. The germline V gene encodes CDR1 DFQATT and CDR2 SNEGSKA (reference sequence). V lost 6 bases, J lost 5 bases, and 7 bases stayed unmatched. The sample comes from a study of T cells in Graves' hyperthyroidism and ophthalmopathy. Amplified TCR beta CDR3 regions came from RNA transcripts. The HTBI primer set served for first-round RT-PCR of the TCR CDR3. Each CDR3 protein is one row after TCRdb ran MiXCR on the multiplex PCR reads. The sample records hundreds of thousands of distinct CDR3 sequences, less than 20% being singletons.

The TCR sequence derives from a woman under 30 with Graves' hyperthyroidism. The sequencing sample was made of blood. J is TRBJ2-1 and V is TRBV20-1, with TRBD1 identical over 10 bases. The DNA for the CDR3 is TGCAGTGCCTGGGGACAGGGGCAAAACAATGAGCAGTTCTTC. It codes for CSAWGQGQNNEQFF.